This T cell receptor (beta chain) was profiled in a study of T-cell reconstitution after alpha-beta-depleted transplantation in children. Study outcomes and limitations: From newly produced T cells came most of the T-cell counts and diversity one year after transplant. Some patients' high day-60 TCRbeta diversity was traced to surviving recipient T cells and thymic progenitors.

This clonotype was seen a handful of times. Its antigen is not known. Preparation of the TCRbeta library was carried out with unique molecular identifiers. From the PCR reads, TCRdb called clonotypes with MiXCR, one entry per CDR3 protein. The profile shows more than 200,000 distinct CDR3 sequences, about 15% of them singletons. The ends lost 6 bases at V and 5 bases at J; junction bases unmatched: 6. Germline lookup yields CDR1 DFQATT and CDR2 SNEGSKA (reference sequence). This CDR3 has 15 amino acids. The TCR originated in a male patient between 2 and 9 years old who had a stem cell transplant for acute lymphoblastic leukemia, so the T cells may come from the graft donor. Sequenced material: PBMCs, mostly from graft donor cells, taken 360 days after TCRalphabeta/CD19-depleted stem cell transplant. The chain combines TRBV20-1 with TRBJ2-2, with 13 bases lining up with TRBD2. CDR3 in DNA: TGCAGTGCAAGCGTGGGACTAGCGGGAACCGGGGAGCTGTTTTTT. It codes for CSASVGLAGTGELFF.